The 28 T cell receptor beta chains listed next were all sequenced from one sample in a study of OX40 agonist ivuxolimab in advanced cancers. Profiled with immunoSEQ multiplex PCR; TCRdb holds only in-frame clones, not every one. The data show about 50,000 clones, about 90% seen once. The source was CD4+ or CD8+ T cells sorted from blood, collected in a trial of the OX40 agonist ivuxolimab. All receptors derive from an adult with an advanced solid tumor such as melanoma, head and neck, liver or kidney cancer.

The gene calls are TRBV14 and TRBJ1-1, with TRBD1 identical over 7 bases. Per the germline V gene, CDR1 is SGHDN and CDR2 is FVKESK. CDR3 length equals 14 residues. Trimming removed 4 bases from V and 2 bases from J; junction bases left unmatched: 4. CDR3 coding DNA: TGTGCCAGCAGCCCCCGACAGGGAAACACTGAAGCTTTCTTT. This encodes CASSPRQGNTEAFF.

The rearrangement links TRBV4-1 to TRBJ1-2, with 7 bases aligning to TRBD1. Trimming removed 6 bases from V and 2 bases from J; junction bases left unmatched: 3. The CDR3 is made up of 13 amino acids. Germline assignment: CDR1 MGHRA and CDR2 YSYEKL. Here the CDR3 DNA reads TGCGCCAGCAGTCGGACAGGCAACTATGGCTACACCTTC. Translation gives CASSRTGNYGYTF.

The chain employs TRBV13 and TRBJ2-1; 9 bases fit TRBD1. The CDR3 is 14 amino acids. Germline CDR1 is PRHDT and CDR2 is FYEKMQ (reference sequence). Germline trimming cut 5 bases from V and 6 bases from J; bases unmatched to any gene: 5. CDR3 nucleotides: TGTGCCAGCAGCCTTGTGACAGGGGGCAATGAGCAGTTCTTC. Protein product: CASSLVTGGNEQFF.

This clone turned up a few times. This CDR3 is CASSERGTDTQYF. CDR3 nucleotides: TGTGCCAGCAGTGAGCGGGGCACAGATACGCAGTATTTT. This chain uses TRBV6-4 with TRBJ2-3; a weak D match, TRBD2 (5 bases). Looked up from germline, CDR1 is MRHNA and CDR2 is SNTAGT. CDR3 length equals 13 residues. Trimming stripped 3 bases from V and 1 base from J, with 5 bases between.

The chain uses TRBV27 and TRBJ1-2; possibly TRBD1 for D (5 bases). This CDR3 spans 11 amino acids. CDR1 and CDR2 from the germline V gene are MNHEY and SMNVEV (reference sequence). The CDR3 loop reads CTGGKNYGYTF. CDR3 in DNA: TGTACCGGGGGGAAGAACTATGGCTACACCTTC.

This clone was observed once. The chain has TRBV28 and TRBJ1-2, with D possibly matching TRBD1 (5 bases). Germline V CDR1 and CDR2: MDHEN, SYDVKM. The germline V and J ends were trimmed by 3 bases and 2 bases, with 19 bases remaining between them. The CDR3 is 17 residues long. CDR3 in amino acids: CASSFTPRGIWNYGYTF. In DNA form, the CDR3 reads TGTGCCAGCAGTTTTACACCCCGGGGGATTTGGAACTATGGCTACACCTTC.

This clone was recorded once. The chain couples TRBV6-5 to TRBJ2-2; TRBD2 is a possible D gene (6 bases). The V end lost 7 bases, the J end lost 7 bases, and 16 bases lay between the germline ends. The CDR3 is made up of 14 amino acids. From germline, CDR1 is MNHEY and CDR2 SVGAGI. The CDR3 reads CASTNRGFGGELFF. The CDR3 bases are TGTGCCAGCACCAACCGGGGGTTCGGCGGGGAGCTGTTTTTT.

The chain carries TRBV9 and TRBJ1-2, with 7 bases matching TRBD1. Germline CDR1 is SGDLS and CDR2 is YYNGEE. This CDR3 contains 14 residues. The V gene end was trimmed by 8 bases and the J gene end by 8 bases; junction bases not matched to a gene: 15. In DNA form, the CDR3 reads TGTGCCAGGTTCTACAGGGGTTTTTCGCAAGGCTACACCTTC. The encoded protein is CARFYRGFSQGYTF.

J is TRBJ2-5 and V is TRBV10-3, with 8 bases lining up with TRBD1. V lost 3 bases, J lost 5 bases, and 11 bases stayed unmatched. CDR1 and CDR2 from the germline V gene are ENHRY and SYGVKD. This CDR3 contains 16 residues. The CDR3 sequence is CAISDLKQGARETQYF. The CDR3 region has the DNA TGTGCCATCAGTGACTTGAAGCAGGGGGCTAGGGAGACCCAGTACTTC.

The V and J genes are TRBV19 and TRBJ1-6, with D unresolved. CDR1 is LNHDA, CDR2 SQIVND, per germline (reference sequence). V was pared by 2 bases and J by 9 bases, with 14 bases between. This CDR3 comprises 15 residues. The CDR3 loop reads CASSISVGYFSPLHF. For the CDR3, the DNA is TGTGCCAGTAGTATATCGGTAGGGTATTTTTCACCCCTCCACTTT.

The rearrangement joins TRBV6-5 to TRBJ1-3; 7 bases are a match to TRBD1. V trimming: 2 bases; J trimming: 4 bases; junction bases outside the gene matches: 5. The CDR3 is made up of 15 amino acids. CDR1 is MNHEY, CDR2 SVGAGI, per germline. The CDR3 DNA follows: TGTGCCAGCAGTTACGACCAGGGGGTCGGAAACACCATATATTTT. Translation gives CASSYDQGVGNTIYF.

The chain links TRBV15 to TRBJ2-2, with no clear D. CDR1 is LNHNV, CDR2 YYDKDF, per germline (reference sequence). V lost 3 bases and J lost 0, with 2 bases in between. The length of the CDR3 is 13 residues. The CDR3 loop reads CATSSANTGELFF. CDR3 nucleotides: TGTGCCACCAGCAGCGCGAACACCGGGGAGCTGTTTTTT.

The V call is TRBV7-8, the J call TRBJ2-7; TRBD1 matches 8 bases. The germline V gene has CDR1 SGHVS and CDR2 FQNEAQ. The CDR3 consists of 13 residues. V gave up 4 bases and J gave up 4 bases; unmatched junction bases: 3. CDR3 bases: TGTGCCAGCAGCTCCCAGGGGGCTTACGAGCAGTACGTC. It translates to CASSSQGAYEQYV.

The gene calls are TRBV19 and TRBJ2-3; D is unresolved. Germline V gene sequence: CDR1 LNHDA, CDR2 SQIVND (reference sequence). Trimming took 6 bases from V and 9 from J, leaving 10 bases between them. This CDR3 has 11 residues. The CDR3 DNA follows: TGTGCCAGTAGACTGGCCAGAACGCAGTATTTT. The encoded protein is CASRLARTQYF. The whole variable domain, filled in from reference TRBV19 and TRBJ2-3, reads DGGITQSPKYLFRKEGQNVTLSCEQNLNHDAMYWYRQDPGQGLRLIYYSQIVNDFQKGDIAEGYSVSREKKESFPLTVTSAQKNPTAFYLCASRLARTQYFGPGTRLTVL.

The CDR3 DNA sequence: TGTGCCAGCAGGCCCGGGACAGGGGTCACTGAAGCTTTCTTT. This sequence encodes CASRPGTGVTEAFF. V usage is TRBV5-4 and J usage is TRBJ1-1, with 10 positions matching TRBD1. The germline V gene encodes CDR1 SGHNT and CDR2 YYREEE (reference sequence). The CDR3 runs to 14 residues. J lost 4 bases, V lost 5 bases, and 5 bases had no gene match. The entire variable domain, with the rest obtained from reference TRBV5-4 and TRBJ1-1, is as follows: ETGVTQSPTHLIKTRGQQVTLRCSSQSGHNTVSWYQQALGQGPQFIFQYYREEENGRGNFPPRFSGLQFPNYSSELNVNALELDDSALYLCASRPGTGVTEAFFGQGTRLTVV.

The genes are TRBV9 and TRBJ1-6, with D perhaps matching TRBD1 (5 bases). The V end was cut by 4 bases, the J end by 10 bases, with 15 bases between. The CDR3 length is 14 residues. CDR1 is SGDLS and CDR2 is YYNGEE in the germline V gene. CDR3 in DNA: TGTGCCAGCAGCCAGGGCCCTGTGGGCTCACCCCTCCACTTT. Amino acids: CASSQGPVGSPLHF.

V and J are TRBV5-1 and TRBJ1-1, with D possibly being TRBD1 (6 bases). Per the germline V gene, CDR1 is SGHRS and CDR2 is YFSETQ. V lost 5 bases and J 2 bases, leaving 16 bases between the germline ends. This CDR3 contains 15 residues. CDR3 sequence (DNA): TGCGCCAGCAGAGCCCGTGGGGGCGGAAACACTGAAGCTTTCTTT. As protein: CASRARGGGNTEAFF.

The chain joins TRBV15 to TRBJ2-7, with 10 bases that match TRBD1. The CDR3 covers 15 residues. J gave up 2 bases and V 5 bases, and 6 bases lay outside the gene matches. CDR1 and CDR2 from the germline V gene are LNHNV and YYDKDF (reference sequence). This CDR3 reads CATSPGGTGAYEQYF. In nucleotides, the CDR3 is TGTGCCACCAGCCCGGGGGGGACAGGGGCCTACGAGCAGTACTTC. Together with reference TRBV15 and TRBJ2-7, the CDR3 gives the full variable domain: DAMVIQNPRYQVTQFGKPVTLSCSQTLNHNVMYWYQQKSSQAPKLLFHYYDKDFNNEADTPDNFQSRRPNTSFCFLDIRSPGLGDTAMYLCATSPGGTGAYEQYFGPGTRLTVT.

The chain carries TRBV13 and TRBJ1-2, with 9 nucleotides matching TRBD1. Germline V gene sequence: CDR1 PRHDT, CDR2 FYEKMQ (reference sequence). The CDR3 runs 16 residues. Unmatched junction bases numbered 8, after V lost 5 bases and J lost 1 base. DNA for the CDR3: TGTGCCAGCAGCACTCTGGACAGGGGACGTAACTATGGCTACACCTTC. Its protein product is CASSTLDRGRNYGYTF. Combining the CDR3 with reference TRBV13 and TRBJ1-2 gives the whole variable domain AAGVIQSPRHLIKEKRETATLKCYPIPRHDTVYWYQQGPGQDPQFLISFYEKMQSDKGSIPDRFSAQQFSDYHSELNMSSLELGDSALYFCASSTLDRGRNYGYTFGSGTRLTVV.

This clone was counted only a few times. The CDR3 nucleotides read TGCAGTGCTAGTGGGGTAGCTTTCTTT. Its translation: CSASGVAFF. This sequence joins TRBV20-1 and TRBJ1-1; no clear D gene. This CDR3 is built from 9 residues. The V and J ends lost 3 bases and 10 bases respectively, with 6 bases between them. Germline CDR1 and CDR2: DFQATT and SNEGSKA (reference sequence).

CDR3 protein: CASRLGQGVYEQYV. CDR3 coding DNA: TGTGCCAGCAGACTGGGACAGGGGGTCTACGAGCAGTACGTC. The rearrangement links TRBV11-2 to TRBJ2-7; 11 nucleotides align to TRBD1. This CDR3 spans 14 amino acids. CDR1 and CDR2 (germline): SGHAT, FQNNGV. With 6 bases clipped from V and 3 bases from J, the junction kept 4 bases outside the gene matches.

This chain links TRBV4-1 with TRBJ1-1; TRBD1 matches at 9 bases. Trimming took 2 bases from V and 5 from J; bases not matched to a gene: 6. The CDR3 loop spans 15 amino acids. The germline V gene encodes CDR1 MGHRA and CDR2 YSYEKL. CDR3 coding DNA: TGCGCCAGCAGCCAATATGGGACAGGGCGGACTGAAGCTTTCTTT. Protein: CASSQYGTGRTEAFF.

The chain couples TRBV4-1 to TRBJ2-7, with 8 bases fitting TRBD1. The V segment lost 2 bases and the J segment 1 base; nucleotides outside the gene matches: 4. The CDR3 runs 15 residues. Germline V CDR1 and CDR2: MGHRA, YSYEKL. The CDR3 nucleotides are TGCGCCAGCAGCCAAAGCCGGGACAGGTCCTACGAGCAGTACTTC. As protein: CASSQSRDRSYEQYF.

V and J are TRBV7-8 and TRBJ2-5, with D tentatively TRBD2 (5 bases). The CDR3 sequence is 15 residues long. Germline lookup yields CDR1 SGHVS and CDR2 FQNEAQ. With 7 bases removed from V and 2 bases from J, the gap between germline ends came to 17 bases. CDR3 coding DNA: TGTGCCAGCAAGACCGACTATCGGAGACAAGAGACCCAGTACTTC. Protein: CASKTDYRRQETQYF. The full variable domain, in which reference TRBV7-8 and TRBJ2-5 provide the parts outside the CDR3, is GAGVSQSPRYKVAKRGQDVALRCDPISGHVSLFWYQQALGQGPEFLTYFQNEAQLDKSGLPSDRFFAERPEGSVSTLKIQRTQQEDSAVYLCASKTDYRRQETQYFGPGTRLLVL.

This sequence joins TRBV5-8 and TRBJ1-5; D might be TRBD1 (6 bases). This CDR3 is 16 amino acids long. The V end was cut by 3 bases, the J end by 0 bases, with 13 bases between. CDR1 and CDR2 from the germline V gene are SGHTS and YDEGEE. CDR3 DNA: TGTGCCAGCAGCTCACCCTTCAGGGGTAGCAATCAGCCCCAGCATTTT. This gives the protein CASSSPFRGSNQPQHF.

The chain recombines TRBV19 with TRBJ1-2; 7 positions match TRBD1. After removal of 6 bases from V and 4 bases from J, the junction contained 5 bases not matched to a gene. The V gene's germline CDR1 is LNHDA and CDR2 SQIVND (reference sequence). CDR3 length: 13 amino acids. In DNA, the CDR3 is TGTGCCAGTAGGGCGGGACAGACCTATGGCTACACCTTC. Encoded protein: CASRAGQTYGYTF.

The chain is built from TRBV7-9 and TRBJ1-4; D not certain. CDR3 length equals 13 residues. The V and J ends lost 4 bases and 10 bases respectively, with 13 bases between them. Germline values: CDR1 SEHNR, CDR2 FQNEAQ (reference sequence). The CDR3 sequence: CASSSDGSLKLFF. The CDR3 nucleotides read TGTGCCAGCAGCTCGGACGGATCATTAAAACTGTTTTTT.

V usage is TRBV11-2 and J usage is TRBJ2-3; TRBD2 is a possible D gene (6 bases). Trimming pared 5 bases from V and 8 bases from J, leaving 26 bases between. The CDR3 contains 17 residues. From germline, CDR1 is SGHAT and CDR2 FQNNGV. The chain's CDR3 is CASSPRGAGALARTQYF. The CDR3 nucleotides read TGTGCCAGCAGCCCGCGGGGAGCTGGGGCTTTGGCTCGTACGCAGTATTTT.